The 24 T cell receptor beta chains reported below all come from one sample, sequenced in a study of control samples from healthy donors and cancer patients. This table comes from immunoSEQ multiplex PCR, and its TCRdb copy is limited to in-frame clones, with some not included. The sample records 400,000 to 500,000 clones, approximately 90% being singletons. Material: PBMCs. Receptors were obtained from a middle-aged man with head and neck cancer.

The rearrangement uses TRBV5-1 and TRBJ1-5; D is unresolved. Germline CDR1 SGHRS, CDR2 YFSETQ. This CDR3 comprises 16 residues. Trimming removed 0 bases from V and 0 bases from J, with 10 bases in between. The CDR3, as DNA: TGCGCCAGCAGCTTGGACGGCTTGTATAGCAATCAGCCCCAGCATTTT. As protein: CASSLDGLYSNQPQHF.

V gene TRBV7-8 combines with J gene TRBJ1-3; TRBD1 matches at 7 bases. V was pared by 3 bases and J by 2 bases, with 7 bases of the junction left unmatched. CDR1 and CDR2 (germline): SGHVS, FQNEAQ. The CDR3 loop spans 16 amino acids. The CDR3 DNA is TGTGCCAGCAGCTTTCTCAACAGGGGTGCTGGAAACACCATATATTTT. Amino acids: CASSFLNRGAGNTIYF.

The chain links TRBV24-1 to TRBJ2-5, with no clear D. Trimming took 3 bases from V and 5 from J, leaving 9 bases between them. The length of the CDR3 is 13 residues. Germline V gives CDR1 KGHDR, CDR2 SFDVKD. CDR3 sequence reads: CATSDTNLETQYF. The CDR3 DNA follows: TGTGCCACCAGTGATACAAATTTGGAGACCCAGTACTTC.

The CDR3 sequence is CASSLRRGRPTGELFF. In DNA, the CDR3 is TGTGCCAGCAGCTTGAGAAGGGGTCGTCCTACCGGGGAGCTGTTTTTT. The V call is TRBV5-6, the J call TRBJ2-2, with D perhaps TRBD1 (5 bases). The CDR3 covers 16 residues. V dropped 1 base and J dropped 5 bases, with 15 bases sitting between them. Per the germline V gene, CDR1 is SGHDT and CDR2 is YYEEEE.

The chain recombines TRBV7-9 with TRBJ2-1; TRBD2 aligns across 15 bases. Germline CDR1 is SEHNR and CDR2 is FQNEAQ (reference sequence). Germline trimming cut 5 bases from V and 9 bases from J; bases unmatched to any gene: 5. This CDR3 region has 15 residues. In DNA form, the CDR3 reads TGTGCCAGCAGCGTGGGACTAGCGGGGGGAGGTGAGCAGTTCTTC. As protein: CASSVGLAGGGEQFF.

In nucleotides, the CDR3 is TGTGCCAGCAGCTTCCAGCGGGCGCAAGAGACCCAGTACTTC. Amino acid sequence: CASSFQRAQETQYF. The chain recombines TRBV7-2 with TRBJ2-5; perhaps TRBD2 as D (6 bases). The CDR3 is 14 amino acids. Germline assignment: CDR1 SGHTA and CDR2 FQGNSA. The V end was cut by 3 bases, the J end by 2 bases, with 10 bases between.

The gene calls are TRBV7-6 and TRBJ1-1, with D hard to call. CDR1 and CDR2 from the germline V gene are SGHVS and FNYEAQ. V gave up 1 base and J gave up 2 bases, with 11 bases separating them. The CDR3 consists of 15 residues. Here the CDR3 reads CASSLGGEGNTEAFF. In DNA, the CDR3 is TGTGCCAGCAGCTTAGGTGGGGAGGGCAACACTGAAGCTTTCTTT. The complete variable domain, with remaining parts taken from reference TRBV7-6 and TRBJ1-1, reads GAGVSQSPRYKVTKRGQDVALRCDPISGHVSLYWYRQALGQGPEFLTYFNYEAQQDKSGLPNDRFSAERPEGSISTLTIQRTEQRDSAMYRCASSLGGEGNTEAFFGQGTRLTVV.

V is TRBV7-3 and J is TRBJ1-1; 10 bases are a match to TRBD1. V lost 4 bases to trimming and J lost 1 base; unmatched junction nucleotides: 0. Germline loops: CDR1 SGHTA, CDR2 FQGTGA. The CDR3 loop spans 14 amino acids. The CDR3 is CASSWDRGNTEAFF. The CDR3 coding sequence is TGTGCCAGCAGCTGGGACAGGGGGAACACTGAAGCTTTCTTT. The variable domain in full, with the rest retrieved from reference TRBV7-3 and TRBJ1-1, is GAGVSQTPSNKVTEKGKYVELRCDPISGHTALYWYRQSLGQGPEFLIYFQGTGAADDSGLPNDRFFAVRPEGSVSTLKIQRTERGDSAVYLCASSWDRGNTEAFFGQGTRLTVV.

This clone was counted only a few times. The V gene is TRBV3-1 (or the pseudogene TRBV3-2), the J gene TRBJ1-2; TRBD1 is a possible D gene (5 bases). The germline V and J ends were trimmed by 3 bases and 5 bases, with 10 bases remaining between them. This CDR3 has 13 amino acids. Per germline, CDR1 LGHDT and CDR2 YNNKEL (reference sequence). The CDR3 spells CASSQAGRYGYTF. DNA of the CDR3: TGTGCCAGCAGCCAGGCAGGGAGGTATGGCTACACCTTC.

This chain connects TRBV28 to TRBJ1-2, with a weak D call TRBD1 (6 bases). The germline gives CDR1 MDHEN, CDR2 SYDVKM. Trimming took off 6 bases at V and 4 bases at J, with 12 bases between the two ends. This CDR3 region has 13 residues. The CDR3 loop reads CASRTQGAYGYTF. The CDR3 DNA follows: TGTGCCAGCAGAACACAGGGTGCCTATGGCTACACCTTC.

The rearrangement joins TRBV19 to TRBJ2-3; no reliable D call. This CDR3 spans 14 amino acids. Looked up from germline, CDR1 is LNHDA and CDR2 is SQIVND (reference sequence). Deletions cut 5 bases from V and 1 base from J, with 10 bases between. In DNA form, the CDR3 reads TGTGCCAGTAGTTGGCAGGAGCGCACAGATACGCAGTATTTT. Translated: CASSWQERTDTQYF.

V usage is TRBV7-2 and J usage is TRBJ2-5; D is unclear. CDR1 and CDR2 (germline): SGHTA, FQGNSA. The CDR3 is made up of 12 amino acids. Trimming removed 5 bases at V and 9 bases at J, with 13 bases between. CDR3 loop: CASSDYALAQYF. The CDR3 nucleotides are TGTGCCAGCAGCGATTATGCCCTGGCCCAGTACTTC.

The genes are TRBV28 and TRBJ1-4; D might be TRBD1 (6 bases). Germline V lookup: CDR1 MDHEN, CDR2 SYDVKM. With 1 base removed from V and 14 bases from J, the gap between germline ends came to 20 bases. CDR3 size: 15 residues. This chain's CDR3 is CASSLYIRGEGSLFF. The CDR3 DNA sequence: TGTGCCAGCAGTTTATATATTAGGGGGGAGGGAAGTCTGTTTTTT.

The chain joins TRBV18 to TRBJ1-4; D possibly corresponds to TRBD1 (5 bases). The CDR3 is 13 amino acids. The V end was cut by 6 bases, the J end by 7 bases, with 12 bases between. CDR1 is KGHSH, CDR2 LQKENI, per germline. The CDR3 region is CASSLGGGEKLFF. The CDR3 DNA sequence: TGTGCCAGCTCCCTTGGGGGGGGTGAAAAACTGTTTTTT.

CDR3 sequence: CSGGQTNEKLFF. The CDR3 DNA sequence: TGCAGCGGGGGACAGACTAATGAAAAACTGTTTTTT. This chain links TRBV29-1 with TRBJ1-4; the match to TRBD1 covers 7 bases. V was pared by 7 bases and J by 2 bases, with 1 base of the junction left unmatched. CDR3 length: 12 amino acids. In germline, CDR1 is SQVTM, CDR2 ANQGSEA.

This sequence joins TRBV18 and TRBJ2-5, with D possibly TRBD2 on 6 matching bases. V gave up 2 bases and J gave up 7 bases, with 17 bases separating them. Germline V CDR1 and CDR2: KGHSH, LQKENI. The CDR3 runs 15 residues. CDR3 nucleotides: TGTGCCAGCTCACCAGAGGCGGGGACCCCCAGGACCCAGTACTTC. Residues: CASSPEAGTPRTQYF.

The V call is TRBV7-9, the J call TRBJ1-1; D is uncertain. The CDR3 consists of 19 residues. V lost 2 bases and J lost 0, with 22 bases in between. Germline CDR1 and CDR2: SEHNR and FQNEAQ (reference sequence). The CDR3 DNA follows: TGTGCCAGCAGCTTACCAAATCGACCAAGCCCTAGTATGAACACTGAAGCTTTCTTT. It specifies CASSLPNRPSPSMNTEAFF. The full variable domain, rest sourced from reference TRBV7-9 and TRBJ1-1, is DTGVSQNPRHKITKRGQNVTFRCDPISEHNRLYWYRQTLGQGPEFLTYFQNEAQLEKSRLLSDRFSAERPKGSFSTLEIQRTEQGDSAMYLCASSLPNRPSPSMNTEAFFGQGTRLTVV.

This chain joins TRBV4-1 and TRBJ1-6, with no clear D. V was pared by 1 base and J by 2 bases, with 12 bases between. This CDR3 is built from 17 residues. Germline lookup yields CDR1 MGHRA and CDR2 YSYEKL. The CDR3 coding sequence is TGCGCCAGCAGCCAAGCCCCACCCGGGGCCTATAATTCACCCCTCCACTTT. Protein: CASSQAPPGAYNSPLHF.

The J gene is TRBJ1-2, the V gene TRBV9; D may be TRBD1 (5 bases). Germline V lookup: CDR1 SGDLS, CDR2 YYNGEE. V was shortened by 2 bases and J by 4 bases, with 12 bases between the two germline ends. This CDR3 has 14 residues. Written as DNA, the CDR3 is TGTGCCAGCAGCGTCGGGACCGTCATCTATGGCTACACCTTC. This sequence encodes CASSVGTVIYGYTF.

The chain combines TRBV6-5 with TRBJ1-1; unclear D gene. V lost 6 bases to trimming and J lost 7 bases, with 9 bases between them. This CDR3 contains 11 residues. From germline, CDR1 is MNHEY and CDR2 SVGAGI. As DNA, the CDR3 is TGTGCCAGCAGGGACCACGGTGAAGCTTTCTTT. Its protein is CASRDHGEAFF.

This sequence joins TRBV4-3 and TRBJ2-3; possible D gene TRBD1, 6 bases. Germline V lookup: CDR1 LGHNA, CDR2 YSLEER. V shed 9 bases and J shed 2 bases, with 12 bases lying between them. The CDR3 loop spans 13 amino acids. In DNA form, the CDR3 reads TGCGCCAGTGCGTCAGGGGCCACAGATACGCAGTATTTT. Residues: CASASGATDTQYF.

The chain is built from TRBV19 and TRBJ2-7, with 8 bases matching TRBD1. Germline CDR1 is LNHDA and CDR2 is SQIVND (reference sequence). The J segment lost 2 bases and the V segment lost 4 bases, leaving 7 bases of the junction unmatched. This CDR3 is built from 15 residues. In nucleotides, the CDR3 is TGTGCCAGTAGTACGAGGGACAGGTTCGCCTACGAGCAGTACTTC. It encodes CASSTRDRFAYEQYF.

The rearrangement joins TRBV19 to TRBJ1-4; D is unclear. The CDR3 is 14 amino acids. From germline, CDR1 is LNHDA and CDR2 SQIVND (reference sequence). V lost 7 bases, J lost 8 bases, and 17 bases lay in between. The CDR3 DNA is TGTGCCAGTAAAGCAGGCCAGAGCAGGGAAAAACTGTTTTTT. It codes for CASKAGQSREKLFF.

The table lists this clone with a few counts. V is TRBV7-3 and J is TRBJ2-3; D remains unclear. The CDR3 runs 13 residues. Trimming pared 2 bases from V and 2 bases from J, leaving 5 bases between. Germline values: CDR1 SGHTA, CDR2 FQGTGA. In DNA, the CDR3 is TGTGCCAGCAGCTTAGCGGTCACAGATACGCAGTATTTT. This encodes CASSLAVTDTQYF.